The entry below describes one T cell receptor (beta chain). Its antigen is as yet unknown. The germline V gene has CDR1 LGHNA and CDR2 YNFKEQ. The CDR3 loop spans 18 amino acids. The V and J ends lost 3 bases and 0 bases, in that order; junction bases with no gene match: 7. This sample stems from a study of immune evolution from preneoplasia to lung adenocarcinoma. Overall study context: HLA loss of heterozygosity: over 5.5% AIS, about 15% MIA, around 35% ADC, none AAH.

Nucleic acids came from premalignant or tumor cells enriched by macro-dissection. Findings of the study overall: Top clone share appeared to fall from AAH through AIS, MIA, adenocarcinoma.

TCRdb keeps only in-frame clones here, not all; method: immunoSEQ multiplex PCR. The table lists fewer than 13,000 clones, around 79% of them singletons, with approximately 9.1% in the top ten. The chain recombines TRBV4-2 with TRBJ2-1; 11 bases line up with TRBD2. Sequencing input: FFPE minimally invasive lung adenocarcinoma tissue. This TCR was sampled from a donor at least 70 years old with lung adenocarcinoma. CDR3 in amino acids: CASSQELAGDGSYNEQFF. As DNA, the CDR3 is TGTGCCAGCAGCCAGGAACTAGCGGGAGATGGCTCCTACAATGAGCAGTTCTTC.